The 8 T cell receptor beta chains in this list originate from one sample, sequenced in a study of blood T cell repertoires in COVID-19. Assay: immunoSEQ multiplex PCR; the TCRdb copy retains only in-frame clones and omits some. The sample includes approximately 100,000 clones, 80% to 90% seen only once; the top ten take less than 3.5%. Sequencing was carried out using PBMCs or T cells enriched from blood (not recorded which). These receptors were obtained from a woman aged 50 to 65 who had recovered from COVID-19.

This clone was seen more than once but under ten times. The genes are TRBV30 and TRBJ1-3; no firm D call. V lost 3 bases and J lost 0, with 21 bases in between. CDR1 GTSNPN and CDR2 SVGIG come from the germline V gene (reference sequence). CDR3 length: 18 amino acids. The DNA for the CDR3 is TGTGCCTGGAGCGCCTGGCGGTATACGGAGAGCTCTGGAAACACCATATATTTT. As protein: CAWSAWRYTESSGNTIYF.

The chain links TRBV18 to TRBJ1-1, with 8 bases matching TRBD1. Germline trimming cut 5 bases from V and 1 base from J; bases unmatched to any gene: 9. Germline CDR1 KGHSH, CDR2 LQKENI. This CDR3 has 16 residues. The CDR3 region is CASSYTHRGGNTEAFF. CDR3 in DNA: TGTGCCAGCTCATATACCCACAGGGGGGGGAACACTGAAGCTTTCTTT.

This chain links TRBV29-1 with TRBJ2-5, with D hard to call. Germline V gene data show CDR1 as SQVTM and CDR2 as ANQGSEA. Trimming stripped 0 bases from V and 4 bases from J, with 9 bases between. The CDR3 spans 13 residues. CDR3 protein: CSVEEFQAETQYF. The DNA for the CDR3 is TGCAGCGTTGAAGAATTTCAGGCAGAGACCCAGTACTTC. Full variable domain (rest looked up from reference TRBV29-1 and TRBJ2-5): SAVISQKPSRDICQRGTSLTIQCQVDSQVTMMFWYRQQPGQSLTLIATANQGSEATYESGFVIDKFPISRPNLTFSTLTVSNMSPEDSSIYLCSVEEFQAETQYFGPGTRLLVL.

This rearrangement joins TRBV11-2 to TRBJ1-2, with a weak D call TRBD1 (5 bases). The CDR3 is 15 residues long. Germline V gene data show CDR1 as SGHAT and CDR2 as FQNNGV. Trimming removed 4 bases at V and 0 bases at J, with 12 bases between. CDR3: CASSSYVTANYGYTF. In nucleotides, the CDR3 is TGTGCCAGCAGCTCGTATGTGACAGCTAACTATGGCTACACCTTC.

In its sample, this clone is medium-sized. The rearrangement joins TRBV2 to TRBJ1-6, with D uncertain. The germline V and J ends were trimmed by 6 bases and 5 bases, with 14 bases remaining between them. This CDR3 has 15 residues. From germline, CDR1 is SNHLY and CDR2 FYNNEI. The CDR3 nucleotides are TGTGCCAGCAGCGATCCCGTGGCCAATAATTCACCCCTCCACTTT. Protein product: CASSDPVANNSPLHF.

The rearrangement links TRBV27 to TRBJ1-2; D is perhaps TRBD1 (5 bases). The CDR3 covers 15 residues. CDR1 and CDR2 from the germline V gene are MNHEY and SMNVEV (reference sequence). Trimming left V 2 bases short and J 5 bases short, with 15 bases between. This CDR3 is CASSLTAAPGYGYTF. DNA for the CDR3: TGTGCCAGCAGTTTAACGGCAGCCCCAGGGTATGGCTACACCTTC.

The gene calls are TRBV5-1 and TRBJ1-1; the match to TRBD1 covers 8 bases. The CDR3 consists of 15 residues. The V segment lost 2 bases and the J segment 1 base; nucleotides outside the gene matches: 4. Germline V gives CDR1 SGHRS, CDR2 YFSETQ. The CDR3 DNA sequence: TGCGCCAGCAGCTTACCCGGGACAGGGAACACTGAAGCTTTCTTT. It translates to CASSLPGTGNTEAFF.

V and J are TRBV9 and TRBJ2-5, with TRBD2 as a possible D gene (5 bases). Germline V gene sequence: CDR1 SGDLS, CDR2 YYNGEE. The CDR3 extends over 15 amino acids. The V and J ends lost 4 bases and 5 bases respectively, with 18 bases between them. CDR3 sequence reads: CASSHQMAGRETQYF. The CDR3 bases are TGTGCCAGCAGCCACCAGATGGCGGGCAGGGAGACCCAGTACTTC.